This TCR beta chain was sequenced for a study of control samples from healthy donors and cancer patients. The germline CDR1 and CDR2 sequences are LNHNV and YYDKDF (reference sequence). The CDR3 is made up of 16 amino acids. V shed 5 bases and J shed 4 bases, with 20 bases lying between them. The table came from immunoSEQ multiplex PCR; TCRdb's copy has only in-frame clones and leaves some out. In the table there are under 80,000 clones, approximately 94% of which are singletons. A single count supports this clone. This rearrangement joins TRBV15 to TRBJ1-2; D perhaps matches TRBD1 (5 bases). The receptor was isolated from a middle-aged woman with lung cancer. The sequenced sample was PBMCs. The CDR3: CATSPIGTAGAYGYTF. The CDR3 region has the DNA TGTGCCACCAGCCCTATCGGGACCGCAGGCGCCTATGGCTACACCTTC.